The 8 T cell receptor beta chains listed next were all sequenced from one sample in a study of a mutant IDH1 vaccine in newly diagnosed glioma. Sequenced by immunoSEQ multiplex PCR; TCRdb stores in-frame clones only, minus some. Found here are about 59,000 clones, approximately 92% of them singletons; the top ten hold approximately 2.4%. Time point described: baseline, week 1 (first vaccination visit). Sample treatment: pre-vaccination baseline after standard-of-care therapy. This material consisted of PBMCs, taken from a glioma patient treated with radiotherapy, temozolomide or both. The receptors derive from a man between 45 and 60 years old with glioma.

The rearrangement joins TRBV19 to TRBJ1-1, with TRBD1 as a possible D gene (5 bases). Germline V gives CDR1 LNHDA, CDR2 SQIVND (reference sequence). This CDR3 comprises 11 residues. V was shortened by 5 bases and J by 7 bases, with 8 bases between the two germline ends. The CDR3 nucleotides read TGTGCCAGTAGTCCAGGGATTGAAGCTTTCTTT. Its protein is CASSPGIEAFF.

The chain couples TRBV5-4 to TRBJ1-1, with TRBD1 identical over 9 bases. V was pared by 4 bases and J by 2 bases, with 6 bases of the junction left unmatched. CDR3 length equals 15 residues. The germline gives CDR1 SGHNT, CDR2 YYREEE (reference sequence). The CDR3 spells CASSGRDRANTEAFF. CDR3 nucleotides: TGTGCCAGCAGCGGGCGGGACAGGGCTAACACTGAAGCTTTCTTT.

The chain recombines TRBV5-8 with TRBJ1-6; a possible D gene is TRBD1 (6 bases). This CDR3 contains 16 residues. Germline V lookup: CDR1 SGHTS, CDR2 YDEGEE. V dropped 6 bases and J dropped 5 bases, with 18 bases sitting between them. In nucleotides, the CDR3 is TGTGCCAGCAACCTTATCGGGACATTTAATAATTCACCCCTCCACTTT. It specifies CASNLIGTFNNSPLHF.

J is TRBJ2-7 and V is TRBV4-1; 8 bases fit TRBD2. Germline trimming cut 1 base from V and 3 bases from J; bases unmatched to any gene: 14. Germline values: CDR1 MGHRA, CDR2 YSYEKL. CDR3 length: 18 residues. The CDR3 DNA is TGCGCCAGCAGCCAAGTGGGGTTGTCGGGGGGGAGCTACTACGAGCAGTACTTC. Translating it yields CASSQVGLSGGSYYEQYF.

V is TRBV6-1 and J is TRBJ1-5; 10 nucleotides agree with TRBD1. The CDR3 spans 16 residues. Germline V gene lookup returns CDR1 MNHNS and CDR2 SASEGT. The junction had 9 bases not matched to a gene; V was cut back by 4 bases and J by 6 bases. Here the CDR3 DNA reads TGTGCCAGCAGTGCCTCCCGACAGGGGGCTGGTCAGCCCCAGCATTTT. This codes for CASSASRQGAGQPQHF.

This clone was found a few times. The chain recombines TRBV7-2 with TRBJ1-1, with no clear D. The V gene lost 5 bases and the J gene lost 7 bases, with 14 bases spanning the gap. This CDR3 comprises 13 residues. CDR1 is SGHTA and CDR2 is FQGNSA in the germline V gene. As DNA, the CDR3 is TGTGCCAGCAGCCCACTTGTCGGAGGTGAAGCTTTCTTT. It encodes CASSPLVGGEAFF.

The rearrangement links TRBV2 to TRBJ2-1; TRBD2 matches 13 bases. Germline V gene sequence: CDR1 SNHLY, CDR2 FYNNEI. J gave up 9 bases and V 7 bases, and 12 bases lay outside the gene matches. The CDR3 length is 16 residues. The CDR3 nucleotides are TGTGCCAGCACCCAACTAGCGGGGGGGCCTGGGAGTGAGCAGTTCTTC. As protein: CASTQLAGGPGSEQFF.

The CDR3 loop reads CASSLADRVEETQYF. In DNA form, the CDR3 reads TGTGCCAGCAGCTTAGCCGACAGGGTCGAAGAGACCCAGTACTTC. This chain uses TRBV7-6 with TRBJ2-5; TRBD1 matches 7 bases. CDR3 length equals 15 residues. Looked up from germline, CDR1 is SGHVS and CDR2 is FNYEAQ. Trimming took 0 bases from V and 3 from J; bases not matched to a gene: 4. Full variable domain (outside the CDR3, taken from reference TRBV7-6 and TRBJ2-5): GAGVSQSPRYKVTKRGQDVALRCDPISGHVSLYWYRQALGQGPEFLTYFNYEAQQDKSGLPNDRFSAERPEGSISTLTIQRTEQRDSAMYRCASSLADRVEETQYFGPGTRLLVL.